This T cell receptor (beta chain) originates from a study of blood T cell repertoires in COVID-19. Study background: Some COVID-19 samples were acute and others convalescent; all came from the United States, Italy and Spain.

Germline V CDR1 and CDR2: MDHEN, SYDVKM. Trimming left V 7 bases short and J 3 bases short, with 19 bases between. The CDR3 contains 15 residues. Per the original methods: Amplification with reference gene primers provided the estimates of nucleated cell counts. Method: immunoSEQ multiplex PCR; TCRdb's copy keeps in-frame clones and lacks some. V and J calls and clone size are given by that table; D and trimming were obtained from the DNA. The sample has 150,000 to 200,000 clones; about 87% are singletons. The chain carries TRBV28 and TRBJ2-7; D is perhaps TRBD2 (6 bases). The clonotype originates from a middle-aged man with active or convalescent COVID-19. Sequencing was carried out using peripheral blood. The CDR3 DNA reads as TGTGCCAGCACTCCCCGGGGGACTGATAACTACGAGCAGTACTTC. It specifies CASTPRGTDNYEQYF. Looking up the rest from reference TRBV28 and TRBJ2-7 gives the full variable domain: DVKVTQSSRYLVKRTGEKVFLECVQDMDHENMFWYRQDPGLGLRLIYFSYDVKMKEKGDIPEGYSVSREKKERFSLILESASTNQTSMYLCASTPRGTDNYEQYFGPGTRLTVT.